This T cell receptor (beta chain) was sequenced in a study of Tregs in tolerant kidney transplant recipients. Regarding the study as a whole: Activated donor B cell expansion appeared to reveal the most relevant donor-specific TCRbeta repertoire. Few patients were studied, so findings need validation in larger groups.

This table comes from immunoSEQ multiplex PCR, and its TCRdb copy is limited to in-frame clones, with some not included. The table shows under 300,000 clones, with roughly 80% occurring only once. Remarks on this clone: Antigen specificity is unknown.

Deletions cut 3 bases from V and 0 bases from J, with 9 bases between. CDR1 and CDR2 (germline): SGDLS, YYNGEE. CDR3 size: 14 residues. Unstimulated Tregs (CD4+CD25+CD127-) and CD4+CD25- non-Tregs were sorted from PBMCs. The source material was CD4+ T cells from blood. J is TRBJ1-1 and V is TRBV9, with D maybe TRBD1 (6 bases). The receptor was derived from a human donor in good health. CDR3 sequence: CASSATGLNTEAFF. CDR3 nucleotide sequence: TGTGCCAGCAGCGCGACAGGTTTGAACACTGAAGCTTTCTTT.